This TCR beta chain is from a study of blood T cell repertoires in COVID-19. Study at large: Material from acute and convalescent COVID-19 was sourced from the United States, Italy and Spain. The cDNA or gDNA used as material had been derived from T cells, B-cell-depleted T cells, or PBMCs.

V dropped 6 bases and J dropped 7; count of bases not matched to a gene: 3. Germline CDR1 and CDR2: LNHDA and SQIVND (reference sequence). CDR3 length: 14 amino acids. In the authors' workflow: Amplification from reference gene primers served as the basis for estimated nucleated cell counts. Data came from immunoSEQ multiplex PCR; TCRdb stores just in-frame clones and leaves some out. That table gives V, J and clone size, and the DNA gave D and trimming. The table records fewer than 200,000 clones, 85% to 90% of them present only once. The V call is TRBV19, the J call TRBJ1-6, with TRBD1 matching 10 bases. This clonotype was sampled from a woman of 80 years or more with COVID-19, enrolled during active disease. Input material: peripheral blood. CDR3 loop: CASSRQGANSPLHF. As DNA, the CDR3 is TGTGCCAGTAGCCGACAGGGGGCAAATTCACCCCTCCACTTT.